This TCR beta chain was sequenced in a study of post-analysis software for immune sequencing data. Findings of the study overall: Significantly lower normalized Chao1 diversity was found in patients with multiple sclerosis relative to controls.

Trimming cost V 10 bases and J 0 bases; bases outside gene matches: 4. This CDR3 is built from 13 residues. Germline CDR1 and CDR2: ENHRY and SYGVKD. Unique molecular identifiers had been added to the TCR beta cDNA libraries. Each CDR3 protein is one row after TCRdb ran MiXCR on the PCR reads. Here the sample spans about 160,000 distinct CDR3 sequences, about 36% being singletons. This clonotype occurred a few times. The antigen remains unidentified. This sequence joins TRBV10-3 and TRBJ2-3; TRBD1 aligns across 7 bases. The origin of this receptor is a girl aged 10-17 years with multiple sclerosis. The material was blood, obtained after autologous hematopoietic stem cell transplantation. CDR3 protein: CASTGVSTDTQYF. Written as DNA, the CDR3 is TGTGCCAGCACAGGGGTTAGCACAGATACGCAGTATTTT.